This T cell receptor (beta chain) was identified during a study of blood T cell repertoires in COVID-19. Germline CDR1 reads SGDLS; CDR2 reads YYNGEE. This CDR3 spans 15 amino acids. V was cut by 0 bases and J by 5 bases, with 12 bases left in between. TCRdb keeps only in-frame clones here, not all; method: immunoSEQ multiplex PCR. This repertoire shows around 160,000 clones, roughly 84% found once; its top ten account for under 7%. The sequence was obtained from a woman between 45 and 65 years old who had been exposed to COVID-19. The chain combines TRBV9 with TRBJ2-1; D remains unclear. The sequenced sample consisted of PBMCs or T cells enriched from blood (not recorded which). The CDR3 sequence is CASSVGQARHNEQFF. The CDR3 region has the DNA TGTGCCAGCAGCGTAGGCCAGGCACGACACAATGAGCAGTTCTTC.